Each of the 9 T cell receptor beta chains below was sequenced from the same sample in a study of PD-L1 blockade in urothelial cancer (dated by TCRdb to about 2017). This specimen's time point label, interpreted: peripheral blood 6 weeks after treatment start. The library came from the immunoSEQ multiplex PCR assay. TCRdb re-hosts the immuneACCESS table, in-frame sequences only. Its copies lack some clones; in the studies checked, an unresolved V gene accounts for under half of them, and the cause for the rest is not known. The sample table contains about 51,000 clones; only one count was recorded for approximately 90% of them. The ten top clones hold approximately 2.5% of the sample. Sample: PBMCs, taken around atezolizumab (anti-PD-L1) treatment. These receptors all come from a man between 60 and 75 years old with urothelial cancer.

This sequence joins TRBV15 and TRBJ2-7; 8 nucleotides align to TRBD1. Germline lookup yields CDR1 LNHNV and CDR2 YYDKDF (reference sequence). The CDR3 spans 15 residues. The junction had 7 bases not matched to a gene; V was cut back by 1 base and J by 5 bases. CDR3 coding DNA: TGTGCCACCAGCAGAGGCGGACAGGGTTCCAACGAGCAGTACTTC. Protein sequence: CATSRGGQGSNEQYF.

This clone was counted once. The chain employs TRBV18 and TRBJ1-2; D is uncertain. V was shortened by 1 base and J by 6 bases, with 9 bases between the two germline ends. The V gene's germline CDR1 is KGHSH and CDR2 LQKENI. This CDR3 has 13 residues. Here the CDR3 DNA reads TGTGCCAGCTCACCACGGCAGTTGGATGGCTACACCTTC. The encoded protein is CASSPRQLDGYTF.

The CDR3 reads CASSQVASGRVEQFF. CDR3 bases: TGCGCCAGCAGCCAAGTAGCTAGCGGGAGGGTTGAGCAGTTCTTC. The gene calls are TRBV4-3 and TRBJ2-1; 12 bases align to TRBD2. The CDR3 loop spans 15 amino acids. Germline V gives CDR1 LGHNA, CDR2 YSLEER. V lost 1 base, J lost 9 bases, and 4 bases stayed unmatched.

This CDR3 is CASSDTGTGNYGYTF. The CDR3 DNA follows: TGTGCCAGCAGTGACACCGGGACAGGGAACTATGGCTACACCTTC. V and J are TRBV6-4 and TRBJ1-2; 9 bases line up with TRBD1. The germline V gene encodes CDR1 MRHNA and CDR2 SNTAGT. The CDR3 contains 15 residues. J was trimmed by 2 bases and V by 2 bases; bases with no gene match: 3.

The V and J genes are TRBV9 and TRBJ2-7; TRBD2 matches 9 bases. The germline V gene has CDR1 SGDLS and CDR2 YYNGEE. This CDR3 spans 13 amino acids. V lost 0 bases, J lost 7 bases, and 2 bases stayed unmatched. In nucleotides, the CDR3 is TGTGCCAGCAGCGTAGGGCGGGAGGGTGAGCAGTACTTC. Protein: CASSVGREGEQYF.

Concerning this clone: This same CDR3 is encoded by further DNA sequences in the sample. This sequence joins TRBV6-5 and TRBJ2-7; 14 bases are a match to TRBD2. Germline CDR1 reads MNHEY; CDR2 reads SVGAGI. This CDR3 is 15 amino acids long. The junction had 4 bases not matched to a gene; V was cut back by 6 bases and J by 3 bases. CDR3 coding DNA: TGTGCCAGCAGCCCCGGGACTAGCGGGAGCTACGAGCAGTACTTC. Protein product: CASSPGTSGSYEQYF.

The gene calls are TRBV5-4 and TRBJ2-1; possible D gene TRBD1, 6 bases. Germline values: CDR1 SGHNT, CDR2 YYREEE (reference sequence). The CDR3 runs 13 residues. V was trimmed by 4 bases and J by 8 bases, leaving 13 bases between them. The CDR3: CASSREQGHEQFF. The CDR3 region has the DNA TGTGCCAGCAGCCGCGAACAGGGCCATGAGCAGTTCTTC.

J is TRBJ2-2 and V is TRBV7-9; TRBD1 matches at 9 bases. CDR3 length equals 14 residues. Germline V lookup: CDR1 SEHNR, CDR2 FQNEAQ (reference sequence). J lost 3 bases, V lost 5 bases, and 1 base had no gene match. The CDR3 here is CASSRTGDTGELFF. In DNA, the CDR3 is TGTGCCAGCAGCCGGACAGGGGACACCGGGGAGCTGTTTTTT. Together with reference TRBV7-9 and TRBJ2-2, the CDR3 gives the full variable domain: DTGVSQNPRHKITKRGQNVTFRCDPISEHNRLYWYRQTLGQGPEFLTYFQNEAQLEKSRLLSDRFSAERPKGSFSTLEIQRTEQGDSAMYLCASSRTGDTGELFFGEGSRLTVL.

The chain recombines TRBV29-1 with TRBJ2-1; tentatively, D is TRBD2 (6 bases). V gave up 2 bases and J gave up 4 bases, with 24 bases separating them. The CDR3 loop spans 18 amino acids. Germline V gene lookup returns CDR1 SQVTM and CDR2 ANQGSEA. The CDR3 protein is CSVESPGVVAEVYNEQFF. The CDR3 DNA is TGCAGCGTTGAATCCCCCGGGGTGGTAGCGGAGGTTTACAATGAGCAGTTCTTC.